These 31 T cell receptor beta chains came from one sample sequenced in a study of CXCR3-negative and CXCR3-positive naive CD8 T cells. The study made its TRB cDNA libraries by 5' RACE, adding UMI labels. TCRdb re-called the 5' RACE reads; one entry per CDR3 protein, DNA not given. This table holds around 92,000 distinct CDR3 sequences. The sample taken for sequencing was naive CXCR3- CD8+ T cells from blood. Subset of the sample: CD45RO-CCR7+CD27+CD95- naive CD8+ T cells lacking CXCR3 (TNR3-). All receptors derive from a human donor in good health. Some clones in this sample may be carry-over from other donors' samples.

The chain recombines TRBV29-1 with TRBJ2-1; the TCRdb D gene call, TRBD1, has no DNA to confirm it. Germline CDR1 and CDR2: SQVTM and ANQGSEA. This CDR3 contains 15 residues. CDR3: CSLSMGGFSYNEQFF.

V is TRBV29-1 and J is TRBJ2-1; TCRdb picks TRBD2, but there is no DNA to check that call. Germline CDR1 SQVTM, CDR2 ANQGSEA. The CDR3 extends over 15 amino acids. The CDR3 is CSVEEGTSMHNEQFF.

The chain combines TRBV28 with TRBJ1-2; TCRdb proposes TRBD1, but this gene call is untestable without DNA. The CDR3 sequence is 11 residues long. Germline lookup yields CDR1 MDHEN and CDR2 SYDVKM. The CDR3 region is CATRMDRVYTF.

This CDR3 is CASSVRIDYEQYF. V gene TRBV9 combines with J gene TRBJ2-7. This CDR3 is built from 13 residues. In germline, CDR1 is SGDLS, CDR2 YYNGEE.

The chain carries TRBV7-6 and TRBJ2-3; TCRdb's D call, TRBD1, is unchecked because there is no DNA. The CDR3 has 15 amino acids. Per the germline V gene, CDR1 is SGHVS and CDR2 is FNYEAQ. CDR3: CASSSVTGSTDTQYF.

This CDR3 reads CSDRDRGRTEAFF. This sequence joins TRBV29-1 and TRBJ1-1; the TRBD1 assignment by TCRdb is unverifiable without DNA. Germline assignment: CDR1 SQVTM and CDR2 ANQGSEA. This CDR3 contains 13 residues.

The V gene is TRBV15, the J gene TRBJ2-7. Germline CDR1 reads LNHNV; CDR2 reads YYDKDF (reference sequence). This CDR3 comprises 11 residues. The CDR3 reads CATSRSYEQYF.

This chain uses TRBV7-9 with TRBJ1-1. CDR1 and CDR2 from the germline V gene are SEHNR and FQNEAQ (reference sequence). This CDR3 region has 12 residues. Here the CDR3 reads CASSPTNTEAFF.

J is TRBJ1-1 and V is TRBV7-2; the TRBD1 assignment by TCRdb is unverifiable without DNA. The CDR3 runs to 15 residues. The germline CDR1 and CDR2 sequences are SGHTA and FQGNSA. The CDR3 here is CASSSLTGLFTEAFF.

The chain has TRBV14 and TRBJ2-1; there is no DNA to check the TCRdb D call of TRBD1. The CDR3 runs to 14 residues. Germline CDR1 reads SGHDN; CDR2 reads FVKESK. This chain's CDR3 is CASRLTGGHNEQFF.

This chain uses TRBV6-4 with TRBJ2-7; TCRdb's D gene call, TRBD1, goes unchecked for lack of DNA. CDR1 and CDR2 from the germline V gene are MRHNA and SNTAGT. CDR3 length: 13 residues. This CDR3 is CASSRRGYYEQYF.

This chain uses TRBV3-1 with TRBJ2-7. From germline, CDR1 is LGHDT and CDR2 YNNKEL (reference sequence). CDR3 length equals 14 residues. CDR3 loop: CASSPIGQRFEQYF.

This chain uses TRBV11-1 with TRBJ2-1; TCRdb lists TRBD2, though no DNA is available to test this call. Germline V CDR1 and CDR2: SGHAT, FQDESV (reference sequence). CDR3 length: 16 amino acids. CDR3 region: CASSLFGGGAYNEQFF.

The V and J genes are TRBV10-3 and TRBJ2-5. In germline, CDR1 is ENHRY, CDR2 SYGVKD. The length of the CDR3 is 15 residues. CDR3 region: CAISESSVGSETQYF.

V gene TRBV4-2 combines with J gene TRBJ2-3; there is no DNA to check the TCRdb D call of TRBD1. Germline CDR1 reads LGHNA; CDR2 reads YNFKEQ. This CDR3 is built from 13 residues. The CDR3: CASSPNPPDTQYF.

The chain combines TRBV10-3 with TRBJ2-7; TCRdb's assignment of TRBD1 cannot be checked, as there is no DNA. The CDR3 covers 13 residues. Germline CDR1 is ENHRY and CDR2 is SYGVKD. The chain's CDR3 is CAIRQDPSYEQYF.

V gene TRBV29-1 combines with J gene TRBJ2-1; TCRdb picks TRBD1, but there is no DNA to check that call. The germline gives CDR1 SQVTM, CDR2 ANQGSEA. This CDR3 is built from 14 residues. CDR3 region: CSFLEGEMDNEQFF.

The CDR3 sequence: CASSQGPTSDEKLFF. The chain combines TRBV14 with TRBJ1-4. CDR1 is SGHDN, CDR2 FVKESK, per germline. The CDR3 is made up of 15 amino acids.

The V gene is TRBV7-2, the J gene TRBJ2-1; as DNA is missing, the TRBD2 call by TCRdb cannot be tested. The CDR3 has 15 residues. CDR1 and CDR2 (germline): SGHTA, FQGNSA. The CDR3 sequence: CASSFFAGSYNEQFF.

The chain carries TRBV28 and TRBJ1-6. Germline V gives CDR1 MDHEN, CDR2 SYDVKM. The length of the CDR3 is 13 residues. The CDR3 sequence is CASSLTANSPLHF.

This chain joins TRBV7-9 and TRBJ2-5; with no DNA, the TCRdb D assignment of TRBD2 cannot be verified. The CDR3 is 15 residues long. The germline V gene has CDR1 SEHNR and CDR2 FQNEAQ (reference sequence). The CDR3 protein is CASSLYPARQETQYF.

The CDR3 region is CASSLVADEQFF. The rearrangement links TRBV5-1 to TRBJ2-1. The CDR3 runs 12 residues. From germline, CDR1 is SGHRS and CDR2 YFSETQ.

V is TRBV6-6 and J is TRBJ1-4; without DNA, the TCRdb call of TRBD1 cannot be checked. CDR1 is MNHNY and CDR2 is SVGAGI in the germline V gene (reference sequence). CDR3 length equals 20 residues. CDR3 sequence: CASSSWQFWAGGGSNEKLFF.

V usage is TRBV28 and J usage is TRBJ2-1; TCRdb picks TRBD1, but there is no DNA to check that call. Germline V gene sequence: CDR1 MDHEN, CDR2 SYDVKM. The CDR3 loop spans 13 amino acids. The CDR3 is CATWTGLGNEQFF.

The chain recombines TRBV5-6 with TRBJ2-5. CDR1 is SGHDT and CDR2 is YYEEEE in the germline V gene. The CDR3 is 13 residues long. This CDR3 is CASSSTGQETQYF.

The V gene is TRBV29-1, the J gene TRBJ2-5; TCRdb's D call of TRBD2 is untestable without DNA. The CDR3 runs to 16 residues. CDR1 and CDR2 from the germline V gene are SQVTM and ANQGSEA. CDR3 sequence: CSVEDHRTSGGETQYF. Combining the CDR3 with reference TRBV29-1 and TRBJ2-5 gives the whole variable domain SAVISQKPSRDICQRGTSLTIQCQVDSQVTMMFWYRQQPGQSLTLIATANQGSEATYESGFVIDKFPISRPNLTFSTLTVSNMSPEDSSIYLCSVEDHRTSGGETQYFGPGTRLLVL.

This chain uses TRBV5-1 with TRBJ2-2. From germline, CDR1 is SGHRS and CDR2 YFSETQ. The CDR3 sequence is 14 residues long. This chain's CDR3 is CASSLGATGGELFF.

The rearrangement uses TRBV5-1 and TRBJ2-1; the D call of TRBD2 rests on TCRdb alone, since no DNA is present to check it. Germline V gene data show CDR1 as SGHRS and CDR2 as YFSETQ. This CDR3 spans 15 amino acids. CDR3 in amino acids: CASSLESGGYNEQFF.

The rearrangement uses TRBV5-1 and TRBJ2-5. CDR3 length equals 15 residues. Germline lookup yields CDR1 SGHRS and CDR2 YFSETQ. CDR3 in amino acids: CASSLESVIQETQYF.

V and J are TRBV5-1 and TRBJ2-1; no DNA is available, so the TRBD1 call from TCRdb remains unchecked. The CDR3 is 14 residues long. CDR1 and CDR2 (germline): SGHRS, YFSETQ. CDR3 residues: CAIGTGQGGNEQFF.

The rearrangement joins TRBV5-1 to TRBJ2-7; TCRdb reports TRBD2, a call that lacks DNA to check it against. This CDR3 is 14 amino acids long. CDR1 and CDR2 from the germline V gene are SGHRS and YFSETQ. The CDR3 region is CASRRAGDVYEQYF.